The clone carrying this T cell receptor (beta chain) was picked up one time. This record comes from a study of blood T cell repertoires in COVID-19. Overall study context: There were acute and convalescent COVID-19 samples, and they came from the United States, Italy and Spain.

Clones were sequenced by immunoSEQ multiplex PCR, and TCRdb holds only the in-frame ones, with some missing. The sample yields a few hundred thousand clones, approximately 84% seen once. The CDR3 runs 16 residues. Germline CDR1 reads SGHVS; CDR2 reads FNYEAQ. The trim removed 0 bases at V and 4 bases at J, leaving 7 bases unmatched. Sequenced material: peripheral blood. This chain links TRBV7-6 with TRBJ1-1; 8 nucleotides match TRBD1. The source is a woman aged 25 to 39 who had recovered from COVID-19. CDR3 in DNA: TGTGCCAGCAGCTTAGCCCAGGGGGCTGTAGGCACTGAAGCTTTCTTT. The encoded protein is CASSLAQGAVGTEAFF. The full variable domain, completed using reference TRBV7-6 and TRBJ1-1, is GAGVSQSPRYKVTKRGQDVALRCDPISGHVSLYWYRQALGQGPEFLTYFNYEAQQDKSGLPNDRFSAERPEGSISTLTIQRTEQRDSAMYRCASSLAQGAVGTEAFFGQGTRLTVV.